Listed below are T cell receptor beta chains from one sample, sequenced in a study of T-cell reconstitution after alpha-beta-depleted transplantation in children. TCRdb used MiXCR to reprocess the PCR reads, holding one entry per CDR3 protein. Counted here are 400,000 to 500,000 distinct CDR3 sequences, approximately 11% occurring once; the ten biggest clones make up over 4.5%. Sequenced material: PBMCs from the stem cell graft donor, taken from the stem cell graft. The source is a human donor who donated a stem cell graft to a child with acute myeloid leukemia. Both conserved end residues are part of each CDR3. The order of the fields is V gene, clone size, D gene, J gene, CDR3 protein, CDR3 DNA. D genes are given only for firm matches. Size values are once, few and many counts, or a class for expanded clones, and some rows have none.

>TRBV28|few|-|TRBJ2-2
CASSTFARGRAGELFF
TGTGCCAGCAGTACCTTCGCCCGGGGGCGAGCCGGGGAGCTGTTTTTT
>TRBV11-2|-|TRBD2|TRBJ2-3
CASSFEGLAYGDTQYF
TGTGCCAGCAGCTTCGAGGGACTAGCCTACGGAGATACGCAGTATTTT
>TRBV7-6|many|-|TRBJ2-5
CASSLGGRLQETQYF
TGTGCCAGCAGCTTAGGCGGCCGGCTCCAAGAGACCCAGTACTTC
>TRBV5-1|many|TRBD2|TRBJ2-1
CASSLELAGVTLPYNEQFF
TGCGCCAGCAGCTTGGAGCTAGCGGGAGTCACATTACCCTACAATGAGCAGTTCTTC
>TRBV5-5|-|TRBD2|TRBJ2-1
CASSSRGSGDYNEQFF
TGTGCCAGCAGCTCCCGGGGCAGCGGGGATTACAATGAGCAGTTCTTC
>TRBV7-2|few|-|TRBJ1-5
CASSPLGGYNQPQHF
TGTGCCAGCAGCCCACTCGGGGGCTACAATCAGCCCCAGCATTTT
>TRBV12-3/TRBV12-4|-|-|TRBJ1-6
CASSPLGPAPLHF
TGTGCCAGCAGCCCACTGGGCCCCGCACCCCTCCACTTT
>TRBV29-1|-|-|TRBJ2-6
CSIAGDLGSGANVLTF
TGCAGCATTGCCGGGGACTTAGGCTCTGGGGCCAACGTCCTGACTTTC
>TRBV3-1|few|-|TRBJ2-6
CASSQEGGTGANVLTF
TGTGCCAGCAGCCAAGAAGGGGGGACTGGGGCCAACGTCCTGACTTTC
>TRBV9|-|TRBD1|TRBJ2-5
CASSEGRGQGQETQYF
TGTGCCAGCAGCGAGGGAAGGGGGCAGGGGCAAGAGACCCAGTACTTC
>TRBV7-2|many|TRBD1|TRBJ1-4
CASSLRDRTNEKLFF
TGTGCCAGCAGCCTACGGGACAGGACTAATGAAAAACTGTTTTTT
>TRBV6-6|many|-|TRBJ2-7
CASSQGAYEQYF
TGTGCCAGCAGCCAAGGGGCCTACGAGCAGTACTTC
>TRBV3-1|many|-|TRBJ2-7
CASSQSRSRSRHLYEQYF
TGTGCCAGCAGCCAAAGCCGCTCGCGTAGTCGCCACTTATACGAGCAGTACTTC
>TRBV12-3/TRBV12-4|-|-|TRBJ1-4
CASSPGTTTNEKLFF
TGTGCCAGCAGTCCGGGGACAACAACTAATGAAAAACTGTTTTTT
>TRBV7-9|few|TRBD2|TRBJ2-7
CASSLTSGPYEQYF
TGTGCCAGCAGCTTAACTAGCGGTCCCTACGAGCAGTACTTC
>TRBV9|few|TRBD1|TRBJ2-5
CASSVEQGARETQYF
TGTGCCAGCAGCGTAGAACAGGGGGCTCGGGAGACCCAGTACTTC
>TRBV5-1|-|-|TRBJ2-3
CASSLDTNSDAQYF
TGCGCCAGCAGCTTGGATACTAATTCAGATGCGCAGTATTTT
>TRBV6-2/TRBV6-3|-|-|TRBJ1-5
CASRHHDQGWQPQHF
TGTGCCAGCAGGCATCATGATCAGGGGTGGCAGCCCCAGCATTTT
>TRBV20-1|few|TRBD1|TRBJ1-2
CSARPSGQGVYGYTF
TGCAGTGCTAGACCCTCGGGACAGGGGGTCTATGGCTACACCTTC
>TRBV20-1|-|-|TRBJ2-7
CSATTTRAGYEQYF
TGCAGTGCCACCACGACTAGGGCTGGTTACGAGCAGTACTTC
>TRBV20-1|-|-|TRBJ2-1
CSGRRSYNEQFF
TGCAGTGGGAGGCGCTCCTACAATGAGCAGTTCTTC
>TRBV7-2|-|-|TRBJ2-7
CASSVTQGLYEQYF
TGTGCCAGCAGCGTGACGCAGGGGTTATACGAGCAGTACTTC
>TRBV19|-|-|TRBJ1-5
CASSMLGPGQPQHF
TGTGCCAGTAGTATGTTAGGCCCCGGTCAGCCCCAGCATTTT
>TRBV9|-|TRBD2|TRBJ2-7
CASSVATGGSRYEQYF
TGTGCCAGCAGCGTAGCTACGGGGGGGAGCAGGTACGAGCAGTACTTC
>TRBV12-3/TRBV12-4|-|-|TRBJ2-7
CASSQGALQYF
TGTGCCAGCAGTCAAGGGGCGTTACAGTACTTC
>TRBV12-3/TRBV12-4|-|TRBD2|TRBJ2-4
CASSLRGALNIQYF
TGTGCCAGCAGTCTGCGGGGGGCTTTGAACATTCAGTACTTC
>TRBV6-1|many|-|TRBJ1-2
CASSATWGYTF
TGTGCCAGCAGTGCCACATGGGGCTACACCTTC
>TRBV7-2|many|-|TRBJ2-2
CASSLGTRLNTGELFF
TGTGCCAGCAGCTTAGGCACGCGACTTAACACCGGGGAGCTGTTTTTT
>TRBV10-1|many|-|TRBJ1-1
CASSEGWNTEAFF
TGCGCCAGCAGTGAGGGGTGGAACACTGAAGCTTTCTTT
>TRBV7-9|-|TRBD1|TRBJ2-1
CASSYPGQEDNEQFF
TGTGCCAGCAGCTACCCGGGACAGGAAGACAATGAGCAGTTCTTC
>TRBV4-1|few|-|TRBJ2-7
CASSRIERGVYEQYF
TGCGCCAGCAGCCGGATAGAAAGGGGAGTCTACGAGCAGTACTTC
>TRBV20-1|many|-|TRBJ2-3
CSASHFGGGLADTQYF
TGCAGTGCTAGTCATTTTGGCGGCGGTCTGGCAGATACGCAGTATTTT
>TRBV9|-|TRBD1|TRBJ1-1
CASSPGQGLRTGTEAFF
TGTGCCAGCAGCCCGGGACAGGGGCTACGAACAGGGACTGAAGCTTTCTTT
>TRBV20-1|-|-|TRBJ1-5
CSAQAGKSQPQHF
TGCAGTGCTCAGGCAGGAAAAAGTCAGCCCCAGCATTTT
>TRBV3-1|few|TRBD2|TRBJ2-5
CASSHGLAGIETQYF
TGTGCCAGCAGCCACGGACTAGCGGGGATAGAGACCCAGTACTTC